This T cell receptor beta chain was captured in a study of Ad26.COV2.S vaccination and SARS-CoV-2 variants. Study observations and caveats: Spike-specific TCR breadth was greater in vaccine than placebo recipients. Vaccinated and placebo-treated recipients had similar non-spike TCR breadth. Substantial response breadth was reportedly seen for spike-specific CD8+ and CD4+ T cells after vaccination. It is possible that the TCR breadth and depth analyses underestimated the total T cell responses.

As to this clone: Its antigen remains unidentified.

The ends lost 1 base at V and 2 bases at J; junction bases unmatched: 15. Per germline, CDR1 MNHEY and CDR2 SVGEGT. The CDR3 is 19 amino acids. Assay used: immunoSEQ multiplex PCR; TCRdb lists only in-frame clones, some missing. The repertoire consists of under 150,000 clones, with 86% occurring once and the leading ten covering around 5%. Sequencing was performed on peripheral blood, taken after recovery from COVID-19. The chain couples TRBV6-2 or TRBV6-3 to TRBJ2-7; the match to TRBD1 covers 9 bases. The clonotype comes from a human donor who had recovered from COVID-19. In DNA, the CDR3 is TGTGCCAGCAGTTACTGGGGGACAGGGTACCTCCGGGAAACCTACGAGCAGTACTTC. Translation gives CASSYWGTGYLRETYEQYF.